What follows are 21 T cell receptor beta chains derived from one specimen sequenced in a study of blood T cell repertoires in COVID-19. Generated by immunoSEQ multiplex PCR, the TCRdb table keeps only in-frame clones and is missing some. The sample contains roughly 160,000 clones, approximately 85% of which appear only once. Sequencing was done on a sample of peripheral blood. The receptors stem from a man older than 75 with COVID-19, enrolled during active disease.

This clone was observed a single time. This chain links TRBV4-2 with TRBJ1-1, with 7 bases fitting TRBD1. The germline V gene has CDR1 LGHNA and CDR2 YNFKEQ. The CDR3 is 13 amino acids. Trimming cost V 4 bases and J 7 bases; bases outside gene matches: 6. This CDR3 is CASSPNRQGEAFF. For the CDR3, the DNA is TGTGCCAGCAGCCCAAATCGACAGGGTGAAGCTTTCTTT.

The chain joins TRBV9 to TRBJ1-2; D perhaps matches TRBD1 (5 bases). Trimming cost V 4 bases and J 8 bases, with 21 bases left between them. Germline CDR1 reads SGDLS; CDR2 reads YYNGEE. The CDR3 is 15 residues long. CDR3 residues: CASSRVPGRGEGYTF. The CDR3 bases are TGTGCCAGCAGCCGAGTGCCTGGACGGGGGGAAGGCTACACCTTC. Variable domain in full (rest from reference TRBV9 and TRBJ1-2): DSGVTQTPKHLITATGQRVTLRCSPRSGDLSVYWYQQSLDQGLQFLIQYYNGEERAKGNILERFSAQQFPDLHSELNLSSLELGDSALYFCASSRVPGRGEGYTFGSGTRLTVV.

The chain links TRBV19 to TRBJ2-4; D remains unclear. The CDR3 length is 17 residues. Trimming shortened V by 1 base and J by 0 bases, and 13 bases separated the two germline ends. CDR1 is LNHDA, CDR2 SQIVND, per germline (reference sequence). The CDR3 region has the DNA TGTGCCAGTAGTATAGCTGTAGCAAGCCTAGCCAAAAACATTCAGTACTTC. This gives the protein CASSIAVASLAKNIQYF.

This chain connects TRBV18 to TRBJ1-2, with 7 bases identical to TRBD1. This CDR3 has 15 amino acids. V dropped 3 bases and J dropped 8; count of bases not matched to a gene: 12. Germline CDR1 KGHSH, CDR2 LQKENI. In DNA, the CDR3 is TGTGCCAGCTCACCTAGGGACAGCGGCTATGAAGGCTACACCTTC. Its translation: CASSPRDSGYEGYTF. The full variable domain, in which reference TRBV18 and TRBJ1-2 provide the parts outside the CDR3, is NAGVMQNPRHLVRRRGQEARLRCSPMKGHSHVYWYRQLPEEGLKFMVYLQKENIIDESGMPKERFSAEFPKEGPSILRIQQVVRGDSAAYFCASSPRDSGYEGYTFGSGTRLTVV.

The J gene is TRBJ2-5, the V gene TRBV27; 7 bases line up with TRBD2. Germline V CDR1 and CDR2: MNHEY, SMNVEV (reference sequence). V trimming: 7 bases; J trimming: 4 bases; junction bases outside the gene matches: 15. CDR3 size: 16 residues. The CDR3 protein is CASKVWSVGGVETQYF. The CDR3 DNA sequence: TGTGCCAGCAAGGTGTGGTCGGTTGGGGGGGTAGAGACCCAGTACTTC.

This sequence joins TRBV19 and TRBJ2-7; 8 bases line up with TRBD1. The CDR3 is 17 amino acids. Looked up from germline, CDR1 is LNHDA and CDR2 is SQIVND (reference sequence). V shed 4 bases, J shed 2 bases, and the junction held 13 bases outside the gene matches. The CDR3 DNA reads as TGTGCCAGTAGTAGCCAAAGCGCTACGGACAGGGCCTACGAGCAGTACTTC. Its protein product is CASSSQSATDRAYEQYF.

The genes are TRBV9 and TRBJ2-2; D is perhaps TRBD1 (5 bases). With 5 bases removed from V and 1 base from J, the gap between germline ends came to 6 bases. In germline, CDR1 is SGDLS, CDR2 YYNGEE. This CDR3 comprises 13 residues. Here the CDR3 DNA reads TGTGCCAGCAGGGACAAGAACACCGGGGAGCTGTTTTTT. Its protein is CASRDKNTGELFF.

CDR3 region: CSASQGGAQIEAFF. The DNA for the CDR3 is TGCAGTGCTAGTCAAGGGGGGGCGCAAATTGAAGCTTTCTTT. J is TRBJ1-1 and V is TRBV20-1; D is possibly TRBD1 (6 bases). Trimming took off 3 bases at V and 7 bases at J, with 18 bases between the two ends. There are 14 residues in the CDR3. In germline, CDR1 is DFQATT, CDR2 SNEGSKA (reference sequence).

The chain's CDR3 is CASEGTLREKLFF. The CDR3 DNA reads as TGTGCCAGTGAGGGGACTCTTAGAGAAAAACTGTTTTTT. V is TRBV28 and J is TRBJ1-4; tentatively, D is TRBD1 (5 bases). V was pared by 9 bases and J by 8 bases, with 16 bases between. The CDR3 runs to 13 residues. Looked up from germline, CDR1 is MDHEN and CDR2 is SYDVKM.

J is TRBJ2-5 and V is TRBV7-9; TRBD1 matches at 10 bases. J gave up 5 bases and V 0 bases, and 6 bases lay outside the gene matches. Germline CDR1 reads SEHNR; CDR2 reads FQNEAQ (reference sequence). The CDR3 sequence is 16 residues long. CDR3 sequence: CASSLALGQGMETQYF. Written as DNA, the CDR3 is TGTGCCAGCAGCTTAGCGCTGGGACAGGGGATGGAGACCCAGTACTTC.

V and J are TRBV10-3 and TRBJ2-2, with a tentative D call TRBD2 (6 bases). Germline V lookup: CDR1 ENHRY, CDR2 SYGVKD. The CDR3 contains 15 residues. V lost 6 bases and J 0 bases, leaving 11 bases between the germline ends. The CDR3 region has the DNA TGTGCCATCAGCCGCGGGACGACGAACACCGGGGAGCTGTTTTTT. It codes for CAISRGTTNTGELFF.

This sequence joins TRBV5-4 and TRBJ2-2; D unclear. This CDR3 is built from 17 residues. V lost 5 bases and J lost 1, with 18 bases in between. Germline V CDR1 and CDR2: SGHNT, YYREEE (reference sequence). The chain's CDR3 is CASSRGSTSRNTGELFF. DNA for the CDR3: TGTGCCAGCAGTCGCGGATCCACATCACGGAACACCGGGGAGCTGTTTTTT.

This clone was observed once. V is TRBV19 and J is TRBJ1-2; D might be TRBD1 (6 bases). This CDR3 is built from 14 residues. In germline, CDR1 is LNHDA, CDR2 SQIVND (reference sequence). V lost 3 bases to trimming and J lost 4 bases, with 12 bases between them. This chain's CDR3 is CASSIPTGTYGYTF. The CDR3 bases are TGTGCCAGTAGTATCCCAACAGGGACCTATGGCTACACCTTC. The whole variable domain, remainder taken from reference TRBV19 and TRBJ1-2, is DGGITQSPKYLFRKEGQNVTLSCEQNLNHDAMYWYRQDPGQGLRLIYYSQIVNDFQKGDIAEGYSVSREKKESFPLTVTSAQKNPTAFYLCASSIPTGTYGYTFGSGTRLTVV.

This chain uses TRBV3-1 (or the pseudogene TRBV3-2) with TRBJ2-1; D unresolved. CDR1 is LGHDT, CDR2 YNNKEL, per germline (reference sequence). V was clipped by 0 bases and J by 12 bases, with 12 bases between them. This CDR3 spans 13 amino acids. The CDR3 sequence is CASSQEGARRQFF. The CDR3 DNA reads TGTGCCAGCAGCCAAGAAGGAGCCCGACGGCAGTTCTTC.

This chain's CDR3 is CASSISAGGRKNIQYF. In DNA, the CDR3 is TGTGCCAGCAGCATTTCCGCAGGGGGCCGAAAAAACATTCAGTACTTC. The chain recombines TRBV21-1 with TRBJ2-4; the D segment call TRBD1 is taken from the table without a DNA check. TRBV21-1 constitutes a pseudogene. This CDR3 is built from 16 residues.

Concerning this clone itself: Other DNA sequences within the sample encode an identical CDR3. The chain recombines TRBV6-5 with TRBJ1-5; no clear D gene. CDR3 size: 14 residues. In germline, CDR1 is MNHEY, CDR2 SVGAGI. Trimming shortened V by 0 bases and J by 1 base, and 4 bases separated the two germline ends. CDR3 sequence (DNA): TGTGCCAGCAGTTACTCGCGCAGCAATCAGCCCCAGCATTTT. It is translated as CASSYSRSNQPQHF.

The rearrangement joins TRBV2 to TRBJ2-3; TRBD2 matches at 11 bases. This CDR3 is built from 16 residues. Unmatched junction bases numbered 10, after V lost 5 bases and J lost 6 bases. Germline CDR1 SNHLY, CDR2 FYNNEI. The CDR3 region is CASSRARLAGTDTQYF. The DNA for the CDR3 is TGTGCCAGCAGTCGAGCTAGACTAGCGGGGACGGATACGCAGTATTTT.

In this sample, this clone turned up once. The V gene is TRBV7-2, the J gene TRBJ1-5; TRBD1 is a possible D gene (6 bases). The CDR3 runs 14 residues. Germline values: CDR1 SGHTA, CDR2 FQGNSA. V lost 5 bases to trimming and J lost 5 bases, with 13 bases between them. The chain's CDR3 is CASSPGQNYQPQHF. The CDR3 DNA sequence: TGTGCCAGCAGCCCCGGACAGAATTATCAGCCCCAGCATTTT.

The chain links TRBV2 to TRBJ2-2, with 14 bases that match TRBD2. The CDR3 has 16 residues. Germline V gene lookup returns CDR1 SNHLY and CDR2 FYNNEI. Trimming took 6 bases from V and 7 from J; bases not matched to a gene: 7. Written as DNA, the CDR3 is TGTGCCAGCAGGGCACGACTAGCGGGGGGGCGCGGGGAGCTGTTTTTT. Residues: CASRARLAGGRGELFF. Full variable domain (rest looked up from reference TRBV2 and TRBJ2-2): EPEVTQTPSHQVTQMGQEVILRCVPISNHLYFYWYRQILGQKVEFLVSFYNNEISEKSEIFDDQFSVERPDGSNFTLKIRSTKLEDSAMYFCASRARLAGGRGELFFGEGSRLTVL.

The chain uses TRBV5-8 and TRBJ2-4, with unresolved D. CDR3 length: 14 residues. Germline CDR1 and CDR2: SGHTS and YDEGEE. The germline V and J ends were trimmed by 4 bases and 0 bases, with 8 bases remaining between them. The CDR3 spells CASSPSIAKNIQYF. The CDR3 DNA sequence: TGTGCCAGCAGCCCCAGTATAGCCAAAAACATTCAGTACTTC.

V is TRBV10-1 and J is TRBJ1-1; maybe TRBD1 (6 bases). Trimming stripped 8 bases from V and 6 bases from J, with 16 bases between. Germline V gene sequence: CDR1 WNHNN, CDR2 SYGVQD (reference sequence). This CDR3 has 13 residues. For the CDR3, the DNA is TGCGCCAGCGGCAGGGGTATTACGTCTGAAGCTTTCTTT. It yields the protein CASGRGITSEAFF.